This T cell receptor (beta chain) came from a study of shared clonotypes between healthy human individuals (dated by TCRdb to the early 2020s). For context, the study as a whole: The cohort comprised a couple of women and a few men aged 18 to 49 years. For each donor, CD4 naive and CD4 memory were each given three plates, CD8 naive was given two plates, and CD8 memory was given one plate. To estimate repertoire size and how much clonotype sharing occurs between individuals, the study deeply sequenced the blood TCR repertoires of a handful of healthy adults. Per donor, leukapheresis produced somewhere between about 0.94 and 9 billion PBMCs. To increase sequencing depth and limit assay-specific biases, different laboratories used diverse techniques to prepare libraries and sequence TCR repertoires. The study at large found these results: Pairwise subsampling indicated that sequencing depth was expected to affect the degree of clonotype sharing among donors. Roughly 5.2% of naive CD4, roughly 3.6% of naive CD8, about 2.1% of memory CD4, and about 0.4% of memory CD8 clonotypes were shared across several donors. Naive subsets generally had larger estimated clonotype richness than memory subsets did. Compared with non-shared clonotypes, clonotypes shared by all four sorted-subset donors had higher generation probabilities. Because the study included only a small number of donors, the genetic and exposure-history diversity represented was limited. Even with the large sequencing depth, rarefaction of the sorted-subset datasets indicated that sequencing was incomplete. Sampling was restricted to blood, and TCR repertoires in tissue are likely to differ from TCR repertoires in blood.

Ends trimmed: V by 3 bases, J by 1 base; bases unmatched to a gene: 5. From its cysteine to its phenylalanine, the CDR3 spans 15 amino acids. Only the CDR3 part of the read is kept: 45 bases, read in frame from the first base. In the germline V gene, CDR1 corresponds to MNHNS and CDR2 to SASEGT. Donors were healthy HIV-negative adults with no recently reported acute infections or vaccinations. All donors were Caucasian adults living in Nashville, Tennessee, USA. Magnetic negative selection was used to enrich CD4+ T cells, after which naive cells were positively selected on CD45RA and the negative fraction became the memory subset. After blood collection by leukapheresis, PBMCs were isolated using Ficoll-Histopaque density gradient centrifugation and then cryopreserved in the vapor phase of liquid nitrogen. Purity and quantity of every magnetically sorted T cell population were checked by analytical flow cytometry. From each sorted fraction, genomic DNA was isolated and quantified by UV absorbance on a Nanodrop 2000c.

Using the deep immunoSEQ assay, multiplex PCR amplified TCR CDR3 regions from genomic DNA. Extracted genomic DNA from each cell subset was distributed evenly across all wells of several immunoSEQ 96-well plates, and each plate was treated as a replicate. For sorted subsets, 200 to 250 ng of genomic DNA, equivalent to 25,000 to 35,000 T cell genomes, went into each replicate PCR. The purified libraries were quantified using a Qubit 3.0 fluorometer, sized with a Bioanalyzer 2100, and then quantified again using the KAPA Library Quantification kit. A separate single-read 150-cycle Illumina NextSeq 550 flow cell was used to sequence each immunoSEQ 96-well plate. The original pipeline was this. The immunoSEQ output contained only junctional sequences without quality scores, so filtering could not match that applied to full-length reads. Sequences were annotated with PyIR, a Python wrapper for IgBLAST v1.9, using IMGT germline references to assign V/J genes and CDR3. Reads were removed for weak V/J assignments (E-value above 1e-6), missing CDR3, stop codons, out-of-frame junctions, or ambiguous translated residues. A V3J clonotype was defined by an identical inferred V gene, J gene, and CDR3 amino acid sequence. Percentage overlap between repertoires was calculated by dividing the number of shared unique clonotypes by the size of the smaller repertoire. RTK rarefaction, the Chao1 estimator, and Recon v2.1 estimates of unobserved clonotypes were used to assess repertoire richness. OLGA was used to compute generation probabilities for all TCRbeta clonotypes that the gDNA method yielded from several donors. The clones in this table, taken by TCRdb from immuneACCESS, are in-frame only. Not every clone is retained; where verified, under half of the shortfall comes from an unresolved V gene, and the cause of the rest is unknown. V and J calls and clone size come straight from that table; D and trimming were deduced from the DNA. The sample table lists a few million clones, about 92% of them with a count of one. Of the sample, 0.11% to 0.15% falls within the top ten clones.

This clone appeared once. The antigen this receptor binds is unknown. No much larger clone exists at a distance of one base, and base qualities are not known. The sequence joins TRBV6-1 to TRBJ2-5, with 7 junctional bases fitting TRBD2. This receptor was obtained from a young man in good health. The sample consisted of naive CD4+ T cells sorted from blood. This sample's cell subset or site label indicates: CD45RA+ positively selected. The CDR3 corresponds to CASSDSSGSQETQYF. The nucleotide sequence is given as TGTGCCAGCAGTGATTCTAGCGGCAGCCAAGAGACCCAGTACTTC.